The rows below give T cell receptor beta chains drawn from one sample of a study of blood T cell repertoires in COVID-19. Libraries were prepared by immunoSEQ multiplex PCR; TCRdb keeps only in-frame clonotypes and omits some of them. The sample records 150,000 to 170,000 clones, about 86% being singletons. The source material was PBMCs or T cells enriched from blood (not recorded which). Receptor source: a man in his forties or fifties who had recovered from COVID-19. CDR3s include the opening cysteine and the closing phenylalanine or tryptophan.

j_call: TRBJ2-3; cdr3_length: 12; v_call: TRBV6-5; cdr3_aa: CASSPTSNTQYF
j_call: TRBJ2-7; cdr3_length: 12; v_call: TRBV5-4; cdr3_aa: CASSGTGNEQYF
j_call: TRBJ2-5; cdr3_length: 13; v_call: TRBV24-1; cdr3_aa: CATSDPGLGTQYF
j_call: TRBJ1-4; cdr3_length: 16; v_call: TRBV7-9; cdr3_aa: CASSLVSGQTNEKLFF
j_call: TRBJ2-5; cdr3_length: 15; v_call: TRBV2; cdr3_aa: CASRVGTSGQETQYF
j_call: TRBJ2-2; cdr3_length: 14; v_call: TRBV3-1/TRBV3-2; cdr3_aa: CASTTGLEAGELFF
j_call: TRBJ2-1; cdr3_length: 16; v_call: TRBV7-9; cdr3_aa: CASSLNRDMLNNEQFF
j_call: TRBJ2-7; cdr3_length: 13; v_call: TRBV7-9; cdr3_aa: CASSSGGSNEQYF
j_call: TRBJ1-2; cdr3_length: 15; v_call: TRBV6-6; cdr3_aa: CASSYEGAANYGYTF
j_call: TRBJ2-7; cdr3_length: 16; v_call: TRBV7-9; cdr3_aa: CASSLSTGLSSYEQYF
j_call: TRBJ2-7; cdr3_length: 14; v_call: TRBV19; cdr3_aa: CASSVSGGGYEQYF
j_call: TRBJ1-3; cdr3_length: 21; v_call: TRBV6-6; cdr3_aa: CASSSLTSGTGGFGDGNTIYF
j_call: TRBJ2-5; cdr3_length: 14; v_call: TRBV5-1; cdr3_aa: CASSFSGGPETQYF
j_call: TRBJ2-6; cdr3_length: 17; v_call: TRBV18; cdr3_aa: CASSPAKVRVGANVLTF
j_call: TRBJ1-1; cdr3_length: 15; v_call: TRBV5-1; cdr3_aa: CASSSRTGGITEAFF
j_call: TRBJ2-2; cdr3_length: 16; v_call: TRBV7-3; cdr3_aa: CASSLAGRVRTGELFF
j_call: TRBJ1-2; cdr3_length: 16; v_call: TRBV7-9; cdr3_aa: CASSFIGGHKNYGYTF
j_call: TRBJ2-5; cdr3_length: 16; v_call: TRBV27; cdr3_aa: CASTSVGAGGKETQYF
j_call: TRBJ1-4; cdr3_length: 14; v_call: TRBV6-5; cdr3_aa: CASSRQATNEKLFF
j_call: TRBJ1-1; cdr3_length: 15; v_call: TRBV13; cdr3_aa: CASSLGHRGNTEAFF
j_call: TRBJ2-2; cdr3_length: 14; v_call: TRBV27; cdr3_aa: CASRALGGTGELFF
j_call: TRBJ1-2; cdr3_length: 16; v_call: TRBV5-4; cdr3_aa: CASSYMTGVRDYGYTF
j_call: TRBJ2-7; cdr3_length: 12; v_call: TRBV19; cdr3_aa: CASSGGAYEQYF
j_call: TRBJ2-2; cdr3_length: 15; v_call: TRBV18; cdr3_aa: CASSPGQTNTGELFF
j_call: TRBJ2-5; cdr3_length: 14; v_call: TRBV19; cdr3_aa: CASSWSKGKETQYF
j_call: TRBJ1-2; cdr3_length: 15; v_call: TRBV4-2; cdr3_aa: CASSQEGVGAGGYTF
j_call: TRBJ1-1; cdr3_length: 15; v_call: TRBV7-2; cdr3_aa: CASKGQGGMNTEAFF
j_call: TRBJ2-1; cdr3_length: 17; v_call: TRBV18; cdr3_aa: CASSPSAGRGTDNEQFF
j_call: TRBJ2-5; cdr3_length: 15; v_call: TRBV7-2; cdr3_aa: CASSLAKHQVETQYF
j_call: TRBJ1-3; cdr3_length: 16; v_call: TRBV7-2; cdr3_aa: CASSFLQHATGNTIYF
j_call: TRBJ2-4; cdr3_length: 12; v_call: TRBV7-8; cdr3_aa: CASSPQGDIQYF
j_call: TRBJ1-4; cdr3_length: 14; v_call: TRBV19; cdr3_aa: CASRSPGSSEKLFF
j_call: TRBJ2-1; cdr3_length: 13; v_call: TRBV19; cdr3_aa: CASSMTSYNEQFF
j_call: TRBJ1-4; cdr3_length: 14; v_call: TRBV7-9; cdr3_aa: CASSLTGGNEKLFF
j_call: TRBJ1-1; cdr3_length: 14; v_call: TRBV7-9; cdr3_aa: CASSFTGVNTEAFF
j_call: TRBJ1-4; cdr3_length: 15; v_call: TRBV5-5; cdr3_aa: CASSSNVVTNEKLFF
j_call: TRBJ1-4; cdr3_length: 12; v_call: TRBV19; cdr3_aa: CASGRIREKLFF
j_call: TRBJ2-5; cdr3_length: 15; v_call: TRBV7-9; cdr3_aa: CASSLSPGRQETQYF
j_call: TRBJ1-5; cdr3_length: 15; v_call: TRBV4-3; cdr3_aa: CASSQGTGAYQPQHF
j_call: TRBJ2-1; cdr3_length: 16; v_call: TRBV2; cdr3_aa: CASSENGRTAYNEQFF
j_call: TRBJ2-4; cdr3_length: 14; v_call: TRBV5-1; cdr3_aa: CASSLQGVGNIQYF
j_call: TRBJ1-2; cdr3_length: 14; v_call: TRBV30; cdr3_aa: CAWTLGSGYSGYTF
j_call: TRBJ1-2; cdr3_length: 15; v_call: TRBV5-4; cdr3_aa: CASSLGQGVTYGYTF
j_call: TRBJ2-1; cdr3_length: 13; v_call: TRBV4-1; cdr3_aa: CASSQATSTEQFF
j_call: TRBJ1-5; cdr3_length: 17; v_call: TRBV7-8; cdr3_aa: CASSLNRGLPPYQPQHF
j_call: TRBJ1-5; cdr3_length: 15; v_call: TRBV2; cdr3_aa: CASHRGRGGNQPQHF
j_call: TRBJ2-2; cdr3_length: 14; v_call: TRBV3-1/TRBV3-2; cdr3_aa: CASSQFTNTGELFF
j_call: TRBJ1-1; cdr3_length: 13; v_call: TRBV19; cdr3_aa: CASGPDRDTEAFF
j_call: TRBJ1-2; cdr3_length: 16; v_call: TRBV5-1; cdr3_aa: CASSSELYRGRDGYTF
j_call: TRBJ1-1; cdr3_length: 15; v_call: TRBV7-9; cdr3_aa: CASSSSGTVNTEAFF
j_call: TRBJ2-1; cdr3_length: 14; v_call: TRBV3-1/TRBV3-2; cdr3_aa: CASSQIEGGNEQFF
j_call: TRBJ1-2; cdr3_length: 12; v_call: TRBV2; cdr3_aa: CATSGQNYGYTF
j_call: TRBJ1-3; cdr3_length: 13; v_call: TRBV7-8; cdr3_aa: CASSWTGGDTIYF
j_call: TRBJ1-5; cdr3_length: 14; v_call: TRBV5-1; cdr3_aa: CASSARVLNQPQHF